The 25 T cell receptor beta chains below were found in one sample sequenced in a study of CD8 T cells in Susac syndrome. It was with random hexamers that roughly 0.5 to 1 ug RNA was reverse transcribed. TCRdb reanalysed the immunoSEQ multiplex PCR reads using MiXCR and keeps one entry per CDR3 protein. The sample carries about 90,000 distinct CDR3 sequences, approximately 96% recorded once. Sequenced material: CD8+ T cells from PBMCs. Source of these receptors: a human donor with Susac syndrome.

The V and J genes are TRBV12-3 or TRBV12-4 and TRBJ1-6; possible D gene TRBD1, 6 bases. Trimming removed 3 bases from V and 7 bases from J, with 10 bases in between. There are 14 residues in the CDR3. The CDR3 region is CASSLQGRNSPLHF. The CDR3 DNA follows: TGTGCCAGCAGTTTGCAGGGGAGAAATTCACCCCTCCACTTT.

The chain couples TRBV7-9 to TRBJ1-6; TRBD1 is a possible D gene (5 bases). CDR3 length: 15 amino acids. The V gene's germline CDR1 is SEHNR and CDR2 FQNEAQ (reference sequence). With 1 base removed from V and 7 bases from J, the gap between germline ends came to 11 bases. The CDR3 DNA follows: TGTGCCAGCAGCTTAGAGGCAGGGCCGAATTCACCCCTCCACTTT. Translation: CASSLEAGPNSPLHF.

The rearrangement uses TRBV29-1 and TRBJ1-5, with 7 bases aligning to TRBD1. The CDR3 has 13 amino acids. CDR1 SQVTM and CDR2 ANQGSEA come from the germline V gene. With V trimmed by 6 bases and J by 3 bases, 5 bases remained unmatched. The CDR3, as DNA: TGCAGCGTAGGGGGCGAGGCCAATCAGCCCCAGCATTTT. Its translation is CSVGGEANQPQHF.

The chain uses TRBV19 and TRBJ2-1; tentatively, D is TRBD2 (6 bases). The germline V and J ends were trimmed by 5 bases and 5 bases, with 13 bases remaining between them. The germline V gene encodes CDR1 LNHDA and CDR2 SQIVND (reference sequence). This CDR3 has 14 amino acids. CDR3 bases: TGTGCCAGTAGTTCCGGGGGTAGTAACAATGAGCAGTTCTTC. It translates to CASSSGGSNNEQFF.

This clonotype has just a few counts. The V and J genes are TRBV12-3 or TRBV12-4 and TRBJ2-5; no reliable D call. This CDR3 region has 14 residues. V lost 3 bases, J lost 5 bases, and 13 bases lay in between. The CDR3: CASSLENAKETQYF. In nucleotides, the CDR3 is TGTGCCAGCAGTTTGGAGAACGCCAAGGAGACCCAGTACTTC.

The chain carries TRBV6-5 and TRBJ2-7; D possibly matches TRBD1 or TRBD2 (5 bases each). Per germline, CDR1 MNHEY and CDR2 SVGAGI. Trimming cost V 6 bases and J 2 bases, with 11 bases left between them. The CDR3 extends over 13 amino acids. CDR3 nucleotide sequence: TGTGCCAGCAGGTCCGAGGGGACCTACGAGCAGTACTTC. This gives the protein CASRSEGTYEQYF.

The count of this clonotype is one. This chain connects TRBV3-1 to TRBJ2-3; TRBD1 matches 9 bases. The ends lost 5 bases at V and 2 bases at J; junction bases unmatched: 5. The germline gives CDR1 LGHDT, CDR2 YNNKEL (reference sequence). CDR3 length: 15 amino acids. CDR3 DNA sequence: TGTGCCAGCAGCGTAGGGGACAGGGACACAGATACGCAGTATTTT. Its protein product is CASSVGDRDTDTQYF.

CDR3 protein: CASRQGGGLGQPQHF. CDR3 bases: TGCGCCAGCAGGCAGGGAGGGGGATTAGGTCAGCCCCAGCATTTT. The chain joins TRBV5-1 to TRBJ1-5; D might be TRBD1 (6 bases). Trimming removed 5 bases from V and 6 bases from J, with 18 bases in between. Germline V lookup: CDR1 SGHRS, CDR2 YFSETQ. This CDR3 comprises 15 residues.

With respect to this clonotype: One end of the junction fails to match germline, which may point to a read error. The chain joins TRBV20-1 to TRBJ1-4; tentatively, D is TRBD1 (5 bases). Germline lookup yields CDR1 DFQATT and CDR2 SNEGSKA (reference sequence). The CDR3 covers 11 residues. The CDR3 DNA sequence: TGCAGTGCTACCTCTGGCCTCGGGACGAGGTTT. It yields the protein CSATSGLGTRF.

The rearrangement uses TRBV12-3 or TRBV12-4 and TRBJ1-5, with D unresolved. The V end lost 2 bases, the J end lost 6 bases, and 5 bases lay between the germline ends. The length of the CDR3 is 12 residues. In nucleotides, the CDR3 is TGTGCCAGCAGTTTAAAAACTCAGCCCCAGCATTTT. This gives the protein CASSLKTQPQHF.

The chain uses TRBV5-1 and TRBJ2-1, with D hard to call. V lost 0 bases, J lost 8 bases, and 6 bases lay in between. In germline, CDR1 is SGHRS, CDR2 YFSETQ. This CDR3 is 12 amino acids long. DNA for the CDR3: TGCGCCAGCAGCTTGGGAGGCGATGAGCAGTTCTTC. Encoded protein: CASSLGGDEQFF.

This chain connects TRBV7-2 to TRBJ2-7; D not certain. The CDR3 is 11 amino acids. V was trimmed by 5 bases and J by 3 bases, leaving 5 bases between them. The germline gives CDR1 SGHTA, CDR2 FQGNSA. CDR3 sequence (DNA): TGTGCCAGCAGCCTACACTACGAGCAGTACTTC. Its translation: CASSLHYEQYF.

The chain has TRBV9 and TRBJ2-2, with TRBD1 as a possible D gene (6 bases). CDR3 size: 15 residues. V lost 4 bases, J lost 2 bases, and 12 bases lay in between. Germline V CDR1 and CDR2: SGDLS, YYNGEE. CDR3 nucleotides: TGTGCCAGCAGCCCGCAGGGGAGAAACACCGGGGAGCTGTTTTTT. It encodes CASSPQGRNTGELFF.

The chain employs TRBV7-2 and TRBJ1-1, with no clear D. The CDR3 sequence is 13 residues long. Germline V CDR1 and CDR2: SGHTA, FQGNSA. V lost 11 bases, J lost 0 bases, and 13 bases lay in between. Here the CDR3 DNA reads TGTGCCGCTGGCGAGGGAATGAACACTGAAGCTTTCTTT. Translating gives CAAGEGMNTEAFF.

The chain uses TRBV6-2 or TRBV6-3 and TRBJ2-5; 8 nucleotides agree with TRBD1. The trim removed 7 bases at V and 5 bases at J, leaving 18 bases unmatched. CDR3 length: 17 residues. Looked up from germline, CDR1 is MNHEY and CDR2 is SVGEGT. The chain's CDR3 is CASTSDRTGTGLETQYF. The CDR3 DNA reads as TGTGCCAGCACCTCCGACCGAACCGGGACAGGATTGGAGACCCAGTACTTC.

V is TRBV9 and J is TRBJ2-3; weak D call: TRBD2 (7 bases). This CDR3 comprises 16 residues. Trimming took off 1 base at V and 2 bases at J, with 14 bases between the two ends. Germline V gene lookup returns CDR1 SGDLS and CDR2 YYNGEE. The CDR3 DNA is TGTGCCAGCAGCGTATCCGGGGGGCGACCCACAGATACGCAGTATTTT. Its protein product is CASSVSGGRPTDTQYF.

The chain couples TRBV5-1 to TRBJ2-3, with 8 positions matching TRBD2. This CDR3 contains 15 residues. The germline gives CDR1 SGHRS, CDR2 YFSETQ. The junction had 4 bases not matched to a gene; V was cut back by 0 bases and J by 4 bases. The CDR3 region is CASSLVGGAADTQYF. The CDR3 DNA reads as TGCGCCAGCAGCTTGGTCGGGGGGGCCGCAGATACGCAGTATTTT. The entire variable domain, with the rest obtained from reference TRBV5-1 and TRBJ2-3, is as follows: KAGVTQTPRYLIKTRGQQVTLSCSPISGHRSVSWYQQTPGQGLQFLFEYFSETQRNKGNFPGRFSGRQFSNSRSEMNVSTLELGDSALYLCASSLVGGAADTQYFGPGTRLTVL.

The chain links TRBV27 to TRBJ2-5, with D perhaps matching TRBD1 (6 bases). Germline lookup yields CDR1 MNHEY and CDR2 SMNVEV (reference sequence). V lost 1 base and J 2 bases, leaving 11 bases between the germline ends. The CDR3 covers 15 residues. The CDR3, as DNA: TGTGCCAGCAGTTTATGGGCAGGGGCTCAAGAGACCCAGTACTTC. It codes for CASSLWAGAQETQYF.

The chain joins TRBV20-1 to TRBJ1-1; possible D gene TRBD1, 6 bases. The CDR3 contains 14 residues. The V and J ends lost 0 bases and 2 bases respectively, with 10 bases between them. The germline V gene has CDR1 DFQATT and CDR2 SNEGSKA (reference sequence). The CDR3 DNA is TGCAGTGCTAGAGAAGGGGGGGGAAACACTGAAGCTTTCTTT. Translation gives CSAREGGGNTEAFF.

This clonotype was detected only once. The V call is TRBV4-1, the J call TRBJ2-7; a possible D gene is TRBD2 (5 bases). With 1 base removed from V and 2 bases from J, the gap between germline ends came to 9 bases. This CDR3 spans 14 amino acids. Germline V gives CDR1 MGHRA, CDR2 YSYEKL. CDR3 region: CASSQAQTTYEQYF. CDR3 nucleotide sequence: TGCGCCAGCAGCCAAGCGCAGACTACCTACGAGCAGTACTTC.

The CDR3, as DNA: TGTGCCTGGGCAGGACAGGCGAGCTCCTACGAGCAGTACTTC. Amino acid sequence: CAWAGQASSYEQYF. V and J are TRBV30 and TRBJ2-7; 7 bases align to TRBD1. The CDR3 loop spans 14 amino acids. Germline loops: CDR1 GTSNPN, CDR2 SVGIG (reference sequence). With V trimmed by 5 bases and J by 0 bases, 7 bases remained unmatched.

This chain links TRBV15 with TRBJ1-5; 7 bases match TRBD1. CDR3 length: 15 residues. V lost 4 bases to trimming and J lost 6 bases; unmatched junction nucleotides: 9. Germline-derived CDR1 and CDR2 are LNHNV and YYDKDF (reference sequence). CDR3 loop: CATSIDRAASQPQHF. The DNA of the CDR3 is TGTGCCACCAGCATAGACAGGGCCGCGTCTCAGCCCCAGCATTTT.

The chain couples TRBV20-1 to TRBJ2-7, with D unresolved. V shed 1 base and J shed 6 bases, with 22 bases lying between them. This CDR3 region has 16 residues. Germline CDR1 is DFQATT and CDR2 is SNEGSKA (reference sequence). The CDR3 region has the DNA TGCAGTGCTAGAGTTCTCGGTTCGGCCAGGATCCGCGAGCAGTACTTC. Translated, it gives CSARVLGSARIREQYF.

This clonotype has only one observation. The chain couples TRBV20-1 to TRBJ2-3; TRBD1 might be the D (5 bases). Per germline, CDR1 DFQATT and CDR2 SNEGSKA (reference sequence). The CDR3 runs to 15 residues. Trimming cost V 4 bases and J 2 bases, with 16 bases left between them. The DNA of the CDR3 is TGCAGTGCTAAGGGGCTACCTAAGGCCACAGATACGCAGTATTTT. This sequence encodes CSAKGLPKATDTQYF.

This sequence joins TRBV2 and TRBJ2-3, with D unresolved. Germline CDR1 reads SNHLY; CDR2 reads FYNNEI. The CDR3 length is 13 residues. Trimming shortened V by 7 bases and J by 2 bases, and 10 bases separated the two germline ends. DNA of the CDR3: TGTGCCAGCACCATCCGGCCCACAGATACGCAGTATTTT. Amino acid sequence: CASTIRPTDTQYF.